This T cell receptor beta chain was sequenced in a study of Graves' ophthalmopathy and Graves' hyperthyroidism. The CDR3 has 16 residues. Germline CDR1 SGHAT, CDR2 FQNNGV. Amplification targeted the TCR beta CDR3 regions, with RNA transcripts as the source material. Second-round multiplex PCR followed a first-round RT-PCR using HTBI primers. TCRdb re-called the multiplex PCR reads with MiXCR, one entry per CDR3 protein. Altogether about 1.1 million distinct CDR3 sequences are present, around a third being singletons, with the ten largest covering over 8.5%. Concerning this clonotype itself: At one boundary the junction diverges from the germline segment, which might be a read error.

The chain joins TRBV11-2 to TRBJ2-2; tentatively, D is TRBD2 (7 bases). Sequenced sample: peripheral blood or thyroid tissue (not recorded which). The receptor was isolated from an adult man with Graves' hyperthyroidism. CDR3 sequence (DNA): TGTGCCAGCAGAGGACAGCGGGGAGAAAACACCGGGGAGCTGTCTTGG. It encodes CASRGQRGENTGELSW.